This TCR beta chain was identified during a study of shared clonotypes between healthy human individuals. At a deep level, the assay was run. Researchers divided each subset's genomic DNA evenly across several immunoSEQ plates. Sequencing used immunoSEQ multiplex PCR; TCRdb keeps in-frame clones, though not all of them. The sample holds some 2,500,000 clones, 90% to 95% seen once. Naive CD45RA+ and memory CD45RA-negative subsets were split from CD4+ cells. This CDR3 contains 14 residues. Germline V lookup: CDR1 MDHEN, CDR2 SYDVKM. V was pared by 2 bases and J by 4 bases, with 9 bases between. Note on this clone: The antigen is undetermined. The sample contains more than one DNA sequence encoding this CDR3.

Study-level results: Among donors, clonotype sharing was expected to be affected by sequencing depth.

This receptor was taken from a man aged 18 to 30 in good health. Some clones in this sample may be carry-over from other donors' samples. What was sequenced was naive CD4+ T cells from PBMCs. Subset in this sample: CD45RA+ positively selected. The chain has TRBV28 and TRBJ1-5; possible D gene TRBD1, 6 bases. The CDR3: CASSLLQGNQPQHF. CDR3 in DNA: TGTGCCAGCAGTTTACTCCAGGGGAATCAGCCCCAGCATTTT. Variable domain in full (rest from reference TRBV28 and TRBJ1-5): DVKVTQSSRYLVKRTGEKVFLECVQDMDHENMFWYRQDPGLGLRLIYFSYDVKMKEKGDIPEGYSVSREKKERFSLILESASTNQTSMYLCASSLLQGNQPQHFGDGTRLSIL.